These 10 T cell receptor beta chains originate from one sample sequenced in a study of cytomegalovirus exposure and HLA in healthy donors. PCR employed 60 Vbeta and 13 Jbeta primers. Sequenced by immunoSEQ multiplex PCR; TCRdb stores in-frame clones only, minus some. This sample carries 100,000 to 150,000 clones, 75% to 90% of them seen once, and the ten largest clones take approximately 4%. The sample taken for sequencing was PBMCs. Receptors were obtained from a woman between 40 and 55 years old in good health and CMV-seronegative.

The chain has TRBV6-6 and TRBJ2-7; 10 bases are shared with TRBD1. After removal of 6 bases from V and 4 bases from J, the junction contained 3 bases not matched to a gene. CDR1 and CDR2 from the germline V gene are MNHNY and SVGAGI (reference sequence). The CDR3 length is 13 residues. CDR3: CASRPGQGYEQYF. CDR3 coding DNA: TGTGCCAGCAGGCCGGGACAGGGGTACGAGCAGTACTTC.

CDR3 in amino acids: CASSAAGAGYTF. Written as DNA, the CDR3 is TGCGCCAGCAGCGCAGCGGGTGCTGGCTACACCTTC. The genes are TRBV4-1 and TRBJ1-2, with no clear D. Germline CDR1 MGHRA, CDR2 YSYEKL. Trimming stripped 5 bases from V and 7 bases from J, with 11 bases between. The CDR3 length is 12 residues.

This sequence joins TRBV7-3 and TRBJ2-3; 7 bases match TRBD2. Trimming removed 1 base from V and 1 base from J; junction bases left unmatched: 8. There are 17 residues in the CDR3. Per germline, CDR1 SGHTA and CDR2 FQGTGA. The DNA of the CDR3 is TGTGCCAGCAGCTTAAGTGCCGCGGGGAGGGGCACAGATACGCAGTATTTT. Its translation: CASSLSAAGRGTDTQYF.

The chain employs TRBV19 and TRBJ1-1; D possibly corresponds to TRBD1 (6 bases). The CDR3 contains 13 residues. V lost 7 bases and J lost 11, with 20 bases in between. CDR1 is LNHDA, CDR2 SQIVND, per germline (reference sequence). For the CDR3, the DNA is TGTGCCAGTAAGGGGGGGCCGCAACCCTGGGCTTTCTTT. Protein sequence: CASKGGPQPWAFF.

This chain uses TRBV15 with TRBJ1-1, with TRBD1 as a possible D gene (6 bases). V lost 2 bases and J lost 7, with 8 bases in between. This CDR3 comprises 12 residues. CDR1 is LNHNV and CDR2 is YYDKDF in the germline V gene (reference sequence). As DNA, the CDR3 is TGTGCCACCAGCAGAATGGACAGTGAAGCTTTCTTT. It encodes CATSRMDSEAFF.

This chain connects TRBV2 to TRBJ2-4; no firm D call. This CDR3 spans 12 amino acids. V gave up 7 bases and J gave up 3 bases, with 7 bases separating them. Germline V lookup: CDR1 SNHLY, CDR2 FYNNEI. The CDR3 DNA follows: TGTGCCAGCACCGGAGACAAAAACATTCAGTACTTC. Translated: CASTGDKNIQYF.

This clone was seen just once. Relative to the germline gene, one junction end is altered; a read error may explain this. The CDR3 coding sequence is TGTCCCAGCAGTCCCTCCGGGGTACCTAATGAAAAACTGTTTTTT. Amino acid sequence: CPSSPSGVPNEKLFF. The rearrangement uses TRBV28 and TRBJ1-4; D remains unclear. This CDR3 has 15 residues. Germline CDR1 MDHEN, CDR2 SYDVKM.

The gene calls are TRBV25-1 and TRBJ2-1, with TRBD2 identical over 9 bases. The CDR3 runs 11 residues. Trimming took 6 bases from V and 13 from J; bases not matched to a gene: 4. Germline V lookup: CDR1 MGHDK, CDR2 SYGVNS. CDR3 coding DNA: TGTGCCAGCAGCCCTAGCGGGGAACAGTTCTTC. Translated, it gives CASSPSGEQFF.

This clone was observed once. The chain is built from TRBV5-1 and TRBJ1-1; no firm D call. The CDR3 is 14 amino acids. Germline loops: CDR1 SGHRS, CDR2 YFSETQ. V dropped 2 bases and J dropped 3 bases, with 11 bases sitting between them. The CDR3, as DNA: TGCGCCAGCAGCTTAGAGGGCGCGGACACTGAAGCTTTCTTT. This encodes CASSLEGADTEAFF.

The CDR3 sequence is CASSRRVGGQGYSNQPQHF. CDR3 bases: TGTGCCAGCAGCAGACGTGTGGGGGGGCAGGGGTATAGCAATCAGCCCCAGCATTTT. This chain connects TRBV7-8 to TRBJ1-5, with TRBD1 as a possible D gene (6 bases). The CDR3 totals 19 residues. Germline V gives CDR1 SGHVS, CDR2 FQNEAQ. V lost 5 bases and J lost 0, with 23 bases in between. Looking up the rest from reference TRBV7-8 and TRBJ1-5 gives the full variable domain: GAGVSQSPRYKVAKRGQDVALRCDPISGHVSLFWYQQALGQGPEFLTYFQNEAQLDKSGLPSDRFFAERPEGSVSTLKIQRTQQEDSAVYLCASSRRVGGQGYSNQPQHFGDGTRLSIL.